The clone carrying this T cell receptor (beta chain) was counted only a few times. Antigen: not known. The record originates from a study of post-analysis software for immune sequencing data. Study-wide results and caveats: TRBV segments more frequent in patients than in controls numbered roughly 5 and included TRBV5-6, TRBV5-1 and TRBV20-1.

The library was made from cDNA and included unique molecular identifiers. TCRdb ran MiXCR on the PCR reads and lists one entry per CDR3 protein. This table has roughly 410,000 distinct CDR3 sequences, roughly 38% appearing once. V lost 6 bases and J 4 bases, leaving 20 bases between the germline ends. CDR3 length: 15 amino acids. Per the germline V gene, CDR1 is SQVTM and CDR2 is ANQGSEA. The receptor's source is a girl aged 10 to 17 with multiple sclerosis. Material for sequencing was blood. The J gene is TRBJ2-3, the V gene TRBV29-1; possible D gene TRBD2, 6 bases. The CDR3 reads CSVRRTTNWADTQYF. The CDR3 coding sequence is TGCAGCGTCCGTCGGACTACCAACTGGGCAGATACGCAGTATTTT.